This T cell receptor beta chain was sequenced in a study of blood T cell repertoires in COVID-19. As for the study in general: PBMCs, B-cell-depleted T cells, or T cells provided the cDNA or gDNA that made up the material.

Enrolled through a virtual design, the participants were between roughly 18 and 95 years of age and came from some 26 US areas. Participants had their cohort set by participant-reported clinical history. Authors' processing steps: Reference gene primer amplification yielded estimated nucleated cell counts. Sequencing used immunoSEQ multiplex PCR; TCRdb keeps in-frame clones, though not all of them. The V and J calls and clone size come from that table; D and trimming were worked out from the DNA. The table lists about 300,000 clones, approximately 86% of them singletons, with roughly 2.6% in the top ten. Source material: PBMCs or T cells enriched from blood (not recorded which). This receptor was obtained from a woman under 30 who had recovered from COVID-19.

The CDR3 region has the DNA TGTGCCAGCAGCTTTAGTACCCCTAGCGGGCGCGGTGATGGCTACACCTTC. Protein product: CASSFSTPSGRGDGYTF. This chain links TRBV7-9 with TRBJ1-2; D unclear. The germline gives CDR1 SEHNR, CDR2 FQNEAQ (reference sequence). There are 17 residues in the CDR3. V was cut by 3 bases and J by 6 bases, with 23 bases left in between.